This TCR beta chain was obtained from a study of blood T cell repertoires in COVID-19. Clones were read by immunoSEQ multiplex PCR, and TCRdb kept only the in-frame ones, dropping some. The sample lists 65,000 to 90,000 clones, around 76% seen once, with approximately 15% in the top ten. The ends were cut back, 8 bases at V and 0 bases at J, with 12 bases in the middle. The CDR3 spans 14 residues. The germline V gene encodes CDR1 SNHLY and CDR2 FYNNEI. V and J are TRBV2 and TRBJ2-3; D gene ambiguous. This TCR was sampled from a man aged 70-80 years with active or convalescent COVID-19. The sequenced sample was peripheral blood. CDR3 amino acids: CASSRDGSTDTQYF. CDR3 DNA sequence: TGTGCCAGCTCTAGAGACGGAAGCACAGATACGCAGTATTTT.